Listed below are T cell receptor beta chains from one sample, sequenced in a study of Graves' ophthalmopathy and Graves' hyperthyroidism. Via MiXCR, TCRdb re-called the multiplex PCR reads, giving one row per CDR3 protein. The sample has about 590,000 distinct CDR3 sequences; 39% are singletons. The source material was peripheral blood or thyroid tissue (not recorded which). Receptor source: an adult man with Graves' hyperthyroidism. CDR3s include the opening cysteine and the closing phenylalanine or tryptophan. The order of the fields is D gene, J gene, clone size, V gene, CDR3 protein, CDR3 DNA. A D gene is named only where the DNA matches it firmly. Size values are once, few and many counts, or a class for expanded clones, and some rows have none.

TRBD2,TRBJ2-7,-,TRBV5-8,CASSFRTSVAYEQYF,TGTGCCAGCAGCTTCCGGACTAGCGTCGCCTACGAGCAGTACTTC
-,TRBJ2-5,-,TRBV20-1,CSARWGRHEMQYF,TGCAGTGCTAGATGGGGACGCCATGAGATGCAGTACTTC
-,TRBJ1-4,few,TRBV20-1,CSARAGASNEKLFF,TGCAGTGCTAGGGCCGGGGCCTCTAATGAAAAACTGTTTTTT
-,TRBJ1-2,-,TRBV10-3,CAISESMVLYGYTF,TGTGCCATCAGTGAGTCGATGGTACTCTATGGCTACACCTTC
TRBD2,TRBJ2-7,many,TRBV12-3/TRBV12-4,CASSSGTSGGEQYF,TGTGCCAGCAGCTCCGGGACTAGCGGCGGGGAGCAGTACTTC
TRBD1,TRBJ1-4,many,TRBV14,CASTTGGREKLFF,TGTGCCAGTACGACAGGGGGCAGAGAAAAACTGTTTTTT
-,TRBJ1-1,many,TRBV9,CASSVDGTMNTEAFF,TGTGCCAGCAGCGTAGATGGCACGATGAACACTGAAGCTTTCTTT
-,TRBJ2-5,-,TRBV24-1,CATSDRRGPRETQYF,TGTGCCACCAGTGATCGCCGAGGGCCTCGGGAGACCCAGTACTTC
-,TRBJ2-2,many,TRBV7-7,CASSLGVPGELFF,TGTGCTAGCAGCTTAGGTGTTCCCGGGGAGCTGTTTTTT
TRBD1,TRBJ1-3,many,TRBV9,CASAGQLFSGNTIYF,TGTGCCAGCGCGGGACAGCTCTTCTCTGGAAACACCATATATTTT
-,TRBJ2-7,-,TRBV2,CASSDSPVGRYF,TGTGCCAGCAGTGACTCCCCAGTTGGTCGGTACTTC
-,TRBJ2-1,-,TRBV12-3/TRBV12-4,CASSSAGTQGNEQFF,TGTGCCAGCAGTTCCGCGGGGACTCAGGGAAATGAGCAGTTCTTC
-,TRBJ2-7,-,TRBV2,CASKGGSAYEQYF,TGTGCCAGCAAGGGAGGTTCAGCCTACGAGCAGTACTTC
-,TRBJ1-1,many,TRBV7-3,CASSLRPSRDSEAFF,TGTGCCAGCAGCTTACGGCCTAGTAGGGACTCTGAAGCTTTCTTT